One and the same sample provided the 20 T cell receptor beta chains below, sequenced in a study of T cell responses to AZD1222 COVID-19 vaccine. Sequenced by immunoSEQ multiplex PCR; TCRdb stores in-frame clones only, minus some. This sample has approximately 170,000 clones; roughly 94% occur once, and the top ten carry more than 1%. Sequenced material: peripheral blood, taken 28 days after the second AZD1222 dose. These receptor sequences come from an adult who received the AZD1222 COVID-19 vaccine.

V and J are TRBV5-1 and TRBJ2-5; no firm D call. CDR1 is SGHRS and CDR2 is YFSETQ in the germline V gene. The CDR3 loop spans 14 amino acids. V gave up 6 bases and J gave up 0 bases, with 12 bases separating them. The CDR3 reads CASTPTMHQETQYF. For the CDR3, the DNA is TGCGCCAGCACGCCGACCATGCACCAAGAGACCCAGTACTTC.

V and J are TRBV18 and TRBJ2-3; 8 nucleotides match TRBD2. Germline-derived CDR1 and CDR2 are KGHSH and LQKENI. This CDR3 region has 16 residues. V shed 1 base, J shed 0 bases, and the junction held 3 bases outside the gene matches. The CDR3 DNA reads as TGTGCCAGCTCACCACGGTTAGCGGGGAGCACAGATACGCAGTATTTT. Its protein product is CASSPRLAGSTDTQYF.

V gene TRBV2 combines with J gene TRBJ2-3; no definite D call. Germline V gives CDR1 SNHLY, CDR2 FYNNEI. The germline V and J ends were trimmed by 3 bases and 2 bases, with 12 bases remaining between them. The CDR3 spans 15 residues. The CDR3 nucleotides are TGTGCCAGCAGTGAGACCCGGGCCTTCACAGATACGCAGTATTTT. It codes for CASSETRAFTDTQYF.

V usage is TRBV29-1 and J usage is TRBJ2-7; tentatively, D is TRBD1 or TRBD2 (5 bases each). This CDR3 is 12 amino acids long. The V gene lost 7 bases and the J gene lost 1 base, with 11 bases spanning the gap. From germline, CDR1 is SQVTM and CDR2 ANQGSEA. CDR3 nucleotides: TGCAGCGGCCGGGGCAGTTCCTACGAGCAGTACTTC. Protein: CSGRGSSYEQYF.

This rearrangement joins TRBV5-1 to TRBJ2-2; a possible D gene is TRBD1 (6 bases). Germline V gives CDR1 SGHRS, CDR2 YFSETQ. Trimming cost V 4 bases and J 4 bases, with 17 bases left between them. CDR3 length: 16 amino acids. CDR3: CASSPGETGSTGELFF. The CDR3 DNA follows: TGCGCCAGCAGCCCCGGGGAAACAGGGAGCACCGGGGAGCTGTTTTTT.

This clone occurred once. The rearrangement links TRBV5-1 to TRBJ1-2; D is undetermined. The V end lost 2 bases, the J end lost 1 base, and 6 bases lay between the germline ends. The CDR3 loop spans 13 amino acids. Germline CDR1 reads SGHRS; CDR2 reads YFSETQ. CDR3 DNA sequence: TGCGCCAGCAGCTTCACCCTTAACTATGGCTACACCTTC. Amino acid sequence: CASSFTLNYGYTF.

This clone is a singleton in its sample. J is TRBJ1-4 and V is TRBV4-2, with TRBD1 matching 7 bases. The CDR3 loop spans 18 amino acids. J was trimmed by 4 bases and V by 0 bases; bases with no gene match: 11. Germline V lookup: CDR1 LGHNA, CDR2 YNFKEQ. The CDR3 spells CASSQEEGQGQSNEKLFF. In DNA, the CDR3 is TGTGCCAGCAGCCAAGAAGAGGGCCAGGGACAGAGTAATGAAAAACTGTTTTTT.

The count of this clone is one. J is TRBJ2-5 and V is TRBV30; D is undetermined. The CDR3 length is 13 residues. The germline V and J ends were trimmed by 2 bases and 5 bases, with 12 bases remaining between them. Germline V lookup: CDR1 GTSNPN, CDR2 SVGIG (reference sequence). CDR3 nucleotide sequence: TGTGCCTGGAGTCCACCCGTGGCGGAGACCCAGTACTTC. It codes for CAWSPPVAETQYF.

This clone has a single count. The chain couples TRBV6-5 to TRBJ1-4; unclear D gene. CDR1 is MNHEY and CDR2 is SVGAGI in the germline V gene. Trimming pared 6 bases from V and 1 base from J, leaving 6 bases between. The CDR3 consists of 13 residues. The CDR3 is CASSTETNEKLFF. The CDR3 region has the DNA TGTGCCAGCAGCACAGAAACTAATGAAAAACTGTTTTTT.

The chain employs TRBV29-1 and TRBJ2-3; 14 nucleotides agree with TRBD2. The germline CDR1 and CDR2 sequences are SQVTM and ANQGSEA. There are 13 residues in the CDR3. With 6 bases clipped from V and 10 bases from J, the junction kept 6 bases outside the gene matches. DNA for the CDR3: TGCAGCGTCCATGGACTAGCGGGGGGTGCGCAGTATTTT. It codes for CSVHGLAGGAQYF.

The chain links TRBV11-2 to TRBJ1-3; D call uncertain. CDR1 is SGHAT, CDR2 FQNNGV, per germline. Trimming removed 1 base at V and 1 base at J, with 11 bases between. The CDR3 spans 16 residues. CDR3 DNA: TGTGCCAGCAGCTTAGGTGGACGGCGATCTGGAAACACCATATATTTT. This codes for CASSLGGRRSGNTIYF. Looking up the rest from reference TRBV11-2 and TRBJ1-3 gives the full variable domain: EAGVAQSPRYKIIEKRQSVAFWCNPISGHATLYWYQQILGQGPKLLIQFQNNGVVDDSQLPKDRFSAERLKGVDSTLKIQPAKLEDSAVYLCASSLGGRRSGNTIYFGEGSWLTVV.

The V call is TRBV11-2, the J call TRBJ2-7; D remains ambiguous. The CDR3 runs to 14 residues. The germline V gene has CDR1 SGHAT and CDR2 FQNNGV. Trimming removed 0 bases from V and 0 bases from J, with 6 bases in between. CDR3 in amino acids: CASSLDRTSYEQYF. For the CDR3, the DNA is TGTGCCAGCAGCTTAGACAGGACCTCCTACGAGCAGTACTTC.

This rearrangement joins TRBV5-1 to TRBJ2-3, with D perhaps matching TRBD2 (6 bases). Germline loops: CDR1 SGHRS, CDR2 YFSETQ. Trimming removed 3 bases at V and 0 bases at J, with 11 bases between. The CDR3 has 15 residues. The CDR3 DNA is TGCGCCAGCAGCTCGGGGGTAACTAGCACAGATACGCAGTATTTT. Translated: CASSSGVTSTDTQYF.

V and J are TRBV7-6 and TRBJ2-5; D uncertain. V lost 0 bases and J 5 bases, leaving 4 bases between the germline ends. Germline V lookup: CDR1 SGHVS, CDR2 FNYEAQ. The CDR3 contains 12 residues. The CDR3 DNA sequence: TGTGCCAGCAGCTTAGCGGGGGAGACCCAGTACTTC. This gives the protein CASSLAGETQYF.

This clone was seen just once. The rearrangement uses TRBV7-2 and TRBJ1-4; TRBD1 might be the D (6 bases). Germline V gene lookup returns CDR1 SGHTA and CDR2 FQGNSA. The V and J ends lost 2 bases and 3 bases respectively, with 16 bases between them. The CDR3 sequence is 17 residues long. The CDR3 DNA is TGTGCCAGCAGCTTACTCGGGGGGCAGTACGCTAATGAAAAACTGTTTTTT. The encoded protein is CASSLLGGQYANEKLFF.

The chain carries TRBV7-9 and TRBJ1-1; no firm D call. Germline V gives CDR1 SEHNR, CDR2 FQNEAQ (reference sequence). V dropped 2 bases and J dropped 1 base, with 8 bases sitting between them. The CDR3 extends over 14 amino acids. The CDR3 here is CASSLRHTNTEAFF. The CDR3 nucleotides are TGTGCCAGCAGCTTAAGGCATACGAACACTGAAGCTTTCTTT. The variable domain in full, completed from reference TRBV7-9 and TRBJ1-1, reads DTGVSQNPRHKITKRGQNVTFRCDPISEHNRLYWYRQTLGQGPEFLTYFQNEAQLEKSRLLSDRFSAERPKGSFSTLEIQRTEQGDSAMYLCASSLRHTNTEAFFGQGTRLTVV.

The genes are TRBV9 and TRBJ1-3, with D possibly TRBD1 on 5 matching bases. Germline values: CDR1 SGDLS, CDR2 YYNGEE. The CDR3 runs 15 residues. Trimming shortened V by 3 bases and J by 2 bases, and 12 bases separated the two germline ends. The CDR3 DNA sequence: TGTGCCAGCAGCGCGTATGGGGCCCCTGGAAACACCATATATTTT. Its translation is CASSAYGAPGNTIYF.

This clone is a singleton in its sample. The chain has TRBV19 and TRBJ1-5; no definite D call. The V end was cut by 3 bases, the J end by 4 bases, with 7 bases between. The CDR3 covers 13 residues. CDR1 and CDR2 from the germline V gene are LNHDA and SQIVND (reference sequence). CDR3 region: CASSIQWNQPQHF. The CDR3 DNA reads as TGTGCCAGTAGTATCCAGTGGAATCAGCCCCAGCATTTT.

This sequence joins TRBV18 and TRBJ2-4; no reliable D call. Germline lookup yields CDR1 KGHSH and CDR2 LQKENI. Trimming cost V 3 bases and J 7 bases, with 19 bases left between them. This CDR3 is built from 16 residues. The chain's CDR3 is CASSPWLTRTGNIQYF. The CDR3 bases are TGTGCCAGCTCACCGTGGCTCACGCGAACCGGCAACATTCAGTACTTC.

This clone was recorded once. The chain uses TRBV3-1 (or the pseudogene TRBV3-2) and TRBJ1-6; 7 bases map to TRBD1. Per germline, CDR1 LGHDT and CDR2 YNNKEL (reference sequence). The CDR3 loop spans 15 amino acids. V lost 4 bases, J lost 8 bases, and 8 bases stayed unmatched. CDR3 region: CASSLTRQGYSPLHF. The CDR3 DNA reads TGTGCCAGCAGCCTCACGCGACAGGGTTATTCACCCCTCCACTTT.